The 15 T cell receptor beta chains presented below share a single source sample, sequenced in a study of CXCR3-negative and CXCR3-positive naive CD8 T cells. Study outcomes and limitations: CXCR3-positive naive cells had TRB CDR3s that were more hydrophobic than CXCR3-negative naive cells had.

Their antigens are not known. Each TRB cDNA library was prepared by 5' RACE (with UMI labels). TCRdb reprocessed the 5' RACE reads, keeping one entry per CDR3 protein, no DNA. The sample table includes about 94,000 distinct CDR3 sequences. Material for sequencing was naive CXCR3+ CD8+ T cells from blood. The subset is: CD45RO-CCR7+CD27+CD95- naive CD8+ T cells expressing CXCR3 (TNR3+). All receptors derive from a human donor in good health. Some clones in this sample may be carry-over from other donors' samples.

The genes are TRBV20-1 and TRBJ2-1; TCRdb returns TRBD2, unconfirmable since there is no DNA. The germline V gene has CDR1 DFQATT and CDR2 SNEGSKA (reference sequence). This CDR3 spans 15 amino acids. The chain's CDR3 is CSARDLAGPDNEQFF.

CDR3 residues: CASSLTGTGQPQHF. The J gene is TRBJ1-5, the V gene TRBV6-6; the TCRdb call, TRBD1, lacks DNA for checking. In germline, CDR1 is MNHNY, CDR2 SVGAGI (reference sequence). CDR3 length equals 14 residues.

The V call is TRBV6-2 or TRBV6-3, the J call TRBJ1-2. The CDR3 loop spans 12 amino acids. The germline V gene has CDR1 MNHEY and CDR2 SVGEGT. This CDR3 is CASNQPSYGYTF.

The V and J genes are TRBV7-6 and TRBJ2-3; the TCRdb call, TRBD2, lacks DNA for checking. Germline CDR1 SGHVS, CDR2 FNYEAQ. CDR3 length: 16 residues. CDR3 loop: CASSFFETTSTDTQYF.

This chain links TRBV20-1 with TRBJ1-1. The germline V gene encodes CDR1 DFQATT and CDR2 SNEGSKA (reference sequence). This CDR3 region has 11 residues. The CDR3 sequence: CSARGGTEAFF.

The V gene is TRBV27, the J gene TRBJ1-2; TCRdb proposes TRBD1, but this gene call is untestable without DNA. Germline V CDR1 and CDR2: MNHEY, SMNVEV (reference sequence). The CDR3 sequence is 13 residues long. The chain's CDR3 is CASSSGQTYGYTF.

The V and J genes are TRBV4-3 and TRBJ1-1; TCRdb selects TRBD1, and the lack of DNA leaves this call unchecked. The germline gives CDR1 LGHNA, CDR2 YSLEER. This CDR3 contains 15 residues. The CDR3 sequence is CASSPGTGGFTEAFF.

The CDR3 here is CASSAVDGFTEAFF. V and J are TRBV25-1 and TRBJ1-1. CDR3 length: 14 residues. Germline values: CDR1 MGHDK, CDR2 SYGVNS. The full variable domain, in which reference TRBV25-1 and TRBJ1-1 provide the parts outside the CDR3, is EADIYQTPRYLVIGTGKKITLECSQTMGHDKMYWYQQDPGMELHLIHYSYGVNSTEKGDLSSESTVSRIRTEHFPLTLESARPSHTSQYLCASSAVDGFTEAFFGQGTRLTVV.

The V call is TRBV14, the J call TRBJ2-1; TCRdb's D call of TRBD2 is untestable without DNA. CDR1 is SGHDN, CDR2 FVKESK, per germline. The CDR3 extends over 14 amino acids. The CDR3 loop reads CASSLDGLGDEQFF. Full variable domain (outside the CDR3, taken from reference TRBV14 and TRBJ2-1): EAGVTQFPSHSVIEKGQTVTLRCDPISGHDNLYWYRRVMGKEIKFLLHFVKESKQDESGMPNNRFLAERTGGTYSTLKVQPAELEDSGVYFCASSLDGLGDEQFFGPGTRLTVL.

The rearrangement joins TRBV27 to TRBJ2-7. CDR1 and CDR2 (germline): MNHEY, SMNVEV (reference sequence). The CDR3 covers 13 residues. The CDR3 sequence is CASTTSLSYEQYF.

The V call is TRBV28, the J call TRBJ2-7; TCRdb outputs TRBD1, but without DNA this stays unchecked. The CDR3 spans 14 residues. The germline V gene has CDR1 MDHEN and CDR2 SYDVKM. The CDR3 region is CASNRQGGPYEQYF.

The CDR3 spells CASSQDPGTGGFTEAFF. The rearrangement uses TRBV4-1 and TRBJ1-1; TCRdb calls TRBD1, which cannot be checked without DNA. This CDR3 has 17 residues. Per the germline V gene, CDR1 is MGHRA and CDR2 is YSYEKL.

The chain is built from TRBV27 and TRBJ1-2. The germline V gene encodes CDR1 MNHEY and CDR2 SMNVEV (reference sequence). The CDR3 has 11 residues. The CDR3 is CASRDNYGYTF.

V is TRBV5-1 and J is TRBJ2-7; TCRdb calls TRBD2, which cannot be checked without DNA. The germline gives CDR1 SGHRS, CDR2 YFSETQ. The CDR3 is 13 residues long. The CDR3 is CASSLKEGYEQYF.

This chain connects TRBV12-3 or TRBV12-4 to TRBJ2-3; the D call of TRBD2 rests on TCRdb alone, since no DNA is present to check it. This CDR3 has 19 amino acids. This chain's CDR3 is CASSFNPRNLAGGRDTQYF.